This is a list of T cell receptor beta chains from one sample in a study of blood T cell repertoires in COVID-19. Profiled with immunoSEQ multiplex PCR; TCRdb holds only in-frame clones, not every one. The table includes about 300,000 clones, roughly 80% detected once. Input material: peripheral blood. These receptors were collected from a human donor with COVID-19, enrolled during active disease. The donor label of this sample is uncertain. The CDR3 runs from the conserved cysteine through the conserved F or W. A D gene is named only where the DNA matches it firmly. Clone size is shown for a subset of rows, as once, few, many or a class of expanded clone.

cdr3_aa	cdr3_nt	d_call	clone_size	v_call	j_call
CASSLGGGSNTDTQYF	TGTGCCAGCAGCTTAGGGGGCGGCTCAAACACAGATACGCAGTATTTT	.	.	TRBV7-3	TRBJ2-3
CSAQVIDAEAFF	TGCAGCGCCCAGGTTATTGACGCTGAAGCTTTCTTT	.	.	TRBV29-1	TRBJ1-1
CSVEDGGRRHYNEQFF	TGCAGCGTTGAAGATGGGGGCAGACGCCATTACAATGAGCAGTTCTTC	.	once	TRBV29-1	TRBJ2-1
CASSQEWLAVQETQYF	TGTGCCAGCAGCCAAGAATGGCTAGCGGTCCAAGAGACCCAGTACTTC	TRBD2	.	TRBV14	TRBJ2-5
CASSQDTSGHNEQFF	TGTGCCAGCAGCCAAGACACTAGCGGCCACAATGAGCAGTTCTTC	TRBD2	.	TRBV3-1/TRBV3-2	TRBJ2-1
CASSLGLTGNTIYF	TGTGCCAGCAGTTTGGGCTTGACTGGAAACACCATATATTTT	.	.	TRBV2	TRBJ1-3
CASSLGGAWNSPLHF	TGTGCCAGCAGCTTGGGGGGCGCGTGGAATTCACCCCTCCACTTT	.	few	TRBV5-6	TRBJ1-6
CATSIELAGEAEQYF	TGTGCCACCAGCATTGAACTAGCGGGAGAAGCCGAGCAGTACTTC	TRBD2	.	TRBV15	TRBJ2-7
CASSFGASGENIQYF	TGCGCCAGCAGCTTCGGGGCTAGCGGGGAAAACATTCAGTACTTC	TRBD2	.	TRBV5-1	TRBJ2-4
CASIPGTGWVQPQHF	TGTGCCAGTATACCCGGGACAGGGTGGGTTCAGCCCCAGCATTTT	TRBD1	.	TRBV19	TRBJ1-5
CASVGSSYEQYF	TGTGCCAGCGTCGGGAGCTCCTACGAGCAGTACTTC	.	.	TRBV21-1	TRBJ2-7
CASSLQGSNQPQHF	TGTGCCAGCAGCTTACAGGGAAGCAATCAGCCCCAGCATTTT	.	few	TRBV7-3	TRBJ1-5
CASTAQGQGRNEQYF	TGTGCCAGTACGGCCCAGGGGCAGGGGCGCAACGAGCAGTACTTC	.	once	TRBV19	TRBJ2-7
CASSITGGGQPQHF	TGTGCCAGTAGTATCACAGGGGGAGGACAGCCCCAGCATTTT	TRBD1	.	TRBV19	TRBJ1-5
CASSPLSAGGLITDTQYF	TGTGCCAGCAGTCCCCTCTCAGCGGGAGGCCTAATCACAGATACGCAGTATTTT	TRBD2	once	TRBV6-6	TRBJ2-3
CSALGGERAFF	TGCAGCGCCTTGGGGGGGGAACGGGCTTTCTTT	.	.	TRBV29-1	TRBJ1-1
CASSSFQDRSSGSNQPQHF	TGTGCCAGCAGTTCCTTTCAGGACAGGTCGTCCGGTAGCAATCAGCCCCAGCATTTT	TRBD1	.	TRBV28	TRBJ1-5
CAISEEGNQPQHF	TGTGCCATCAGTGAGGAGGGTAATCAGCCCCAGCATTTT	.	.	TRBV10-3	TRBJ1-5
CASSLGPGDNTEAFF	TGCGCCAGCAGCTTGGGGCCCGGAGATAACACTGAAGCTTTCTTT	.	once	TRBV5-1	TRBJ1-1
CASSFRASGGGNTIYF	TGTGCCAGCAGTTTTAGGGCTTCAGGGGGTGGAAACACCATATATTTT	TRBD1	.	TRBV28	TRBJ1-3
CASSSLAGGGEQFF	TGTGCCAGCAGCTCCTTAGCGGGAGGGGGTGAGCAGTTCTTC	TRBD2	.	TRBV5-4	TRBJ2-1
CASSLGTSDEQYF	TGTGCCAGCTCCCTCGGGACTAGCGACGAGCAGTACTTC	TRBD2	.	TRBV18	TRBJ2-7
CATSDPWTGDYGYTF	TGTGCCACCAGTGATCCATGGACAGGCGACTATGGCTACACCTTC	TRBD1	once	TRBV24-1	TRBJ1-2
CASSIQGLFYEQYF	TGTGCCAGCAGTATCCAGGGGTTATTCTACGAGCAGTACTTC	.	.	TRBV7-8	TRBJ2-7
CASSFSGGQGTKNIQYF	TGTGCCAGCAGCTTTTCGGGGGGACAGGGTACCAAAAACATTCAGTACTTC	TRBD1	.	TRBV7-2	TRBJ2-4
CAWSRTGIYGYTF	TGTGCCTGGAGCCGTACAGGGATCTATGGCTACACCTTC	.	few	TRBV30	TRBJ1-2
CASSSMRPGQSYNEQFF	TGTGCCAGCAGCTCGATGAGGCCGGGACAGTCCTACAATGAGCAGTTCTTC	TRBD1	.	TRBV7-9	TRBJ2-1
CASSLAPGLSNQPQHF	TGCGCCAGCAGCTTGGCCCCGGGTCTGAGCAATCAGCCCCAGCATTTT	.	many	TRBV5-1	TRBJ1-5
CASSLISGSYGYTF	TGTGCCAGCAGCTTAATTTCAGGTTCCTATGGCTACACCTTC	.	.	TRBV7-9	TRBJ1-2